The entry below describes one TCR beta chain. This entry belongs to a study of T cells in Graves' hyperthyroidism and ophthalmopathy. The source material, RNA transcripts, was used to amplify TCR beta CDR3 regions. Researchers ran a first-round RT-PCR on the TCR CDR3 using the HTBI primer set. One entry per CDR3 protein results from TCRdb running MiXCR on the multiplex PCR reads. The sample shows 400,000 to 550,000 distinct CDR3 sequences, roughly a quarter of them seen only once. This CDR3 is built from 15 residues. J lost 1 base, V lost 6 bases, and 8 bases had no gene match. Germline V gene sequence: CDR1 SGHAT, CDR2 FQNNGV.

The chain couples TRBV11-2 to TRBJ2-7; 8 nucleotides agree with TRBD1. Sequenced material: blood. The receptor was derived from a woman in her 30s with Graves' ophthalmopathy. CDR3 loop: CASRRPGTGSYEQYF. Written as DNA, the CDR3 is TGTGCCAGCAGACGCCCCGGGACAGGTTCCTACGAGCAGTACTTC.